These 20 T cell receptor beta chains originate from one sample sequenced in a study of T cells expressing NK-cell markers. No DNA is given; TCRdb re-called the 5' RACE reads and lists each CDR3 protein once. The sample is made up of about 150,000 distinct CDR3 sequences, and the top ten hold less than 40% of it. Sequencing used blood T cells: a sorted CD56 or NKG2C T cell subset, CD4+ or CD8+ T cells, or bulk PBMC T cells (not recorded which). The receptor set was obtained from a woman in her fifties or sixties in good health.

The rearrangement uses TRBV27 and TRBJ1-2. The CDR3 runs to 13 residues. Germline lookup yields CDR1 MNHEY and CDR2 SMNVEV (reference sequence). CDR3 amino acids: CASSLIGGHGYTF.

CDR3 region: CATSDNYGLNEQFF. The V and J genes are TRBV24-1 and TRBJ2-1. Per germline, CDR1 KGHDR and CDR2 SFDVKD. CDR3 length equals 14 residues.

The CDR3 loop is CSARRLAATPYQETQYF. The rearrangement uses TRBV20-1 and TRBJ2-5; TCRdb outputs TRBD2, but without DNA this stays unchecked. CDR3 length: 17 residues. Germline CDR1 DFQATT, CDR2 SNEGSKA (reference sequence).

CDR3 region: CASGEPGLGLYEQYF. The chain employs TRBV12-3 or TRBV12-4 and TRBJ2-7; the D call from TCRdb, TRBD2, cannot be confirmed without DNA. The CDR3 length is 15 residues.

V and J are TRBV20-1 and TRBJ2-7; TCRdb returns TRBD1, unconfirmable since there is no DNA. The CDR3 is made up of 14 amino acids. The germline CDR1 and CDR2 sequences are DFQATT and SNEGSKA (reference sequence). CDR3 protein: CSATRRDTYYEQYF.

The chain recombines TRBV9 with TRBJ1-6; the TCRdb D gene call, TRBD1, has no DNA to confirm it. The CDR3 loop spans 14 amino acids. Germline CDR1 SGDLS, CDR2 YYNGEE. CDR3 amino acids: CASSPQQGQSPLHF.

This chain connects TRBV4-2 to TRBJ1-5; checking the TCRdb D call of TRBD1 is not possible without DNA. In germline, CDR1 is LGHNA, CDR2 YNFKEQ. The CDR3 totals 14 residues. The chain's CDR3 is CASSSRDRNQPQHF.

This CDR3 reads CASRPPSPPGTGELFF. The genes are TRBV7-9 and TRBJ2-2; TCRdb's D gene call, TRBD1, goes unchecked for lack of DNA. Germline V CDR1 and CDR2: SEHNR, FQNEAQ (reference sequence). The CDR3 runs 16 residues.

The J gene is TRBJ2-1, the V gene TRBV6-4; TCRdb names TRBD1, which stays unverified in the absence of DNA. Per germline, CDR1 MRHNA and CDR2 SNTAGT. The length of the CDR3 is 15 residues. The CDR3 region is CASSDGTGEGNEQFF.

CDR3 sequence: CASSKLAGELWADTQYF. The genes are TRBV27 and TRBJ2-3; TCRdb's D call, TRBD2, is unchecked because there is no DNA. Per germline, CDR1 MNHEY and CDR2 SMNVEV (reference sequence). The CDR3 consists of 17 residues.

The J gene is TRBJ2-7, the V gene TRBV2. Per germline, CDR1 SNHLY and CDR2 FYNNEI. This CDR3 is 15 amino acids long. CDR3 amino acids: CASSASTLTYYEQYF.

This rearrangement joins TRBV12-5 to TRBJ2-1; TCRdb outputs TRBD2, but without DNA this stays unchecked. Germline CDR1 LGHNT, CDR2 FRNRAP. This CDR3 is 14 amino acids long. Here the CDR3 reads CASVAGVPYNEQFF.

V is TRBV20-1 and J is TRBJ2-7. The V gene's germline CDR1 is DFQATT and CDR2 SNEGSKA (reference sequence). This CDR3 has 13 amino acids. CDR3 sequence: CSAREEVSYEQYF.

The chain uses TRBV6-4 and TRBJ2-1; with no DNA, the TCRdb D assignment of TRBD2 cannot be verified. Per germline, CDR1 MRHNA and CDR2 SNTAGT. The CDR3 loop spans 14 amino acids. The CDR3 sequence is CASSEIAGAGEQFF.

V and J are TRBV5-1 and TRBJ2-5; TCRdb lists TRBD1, though no DNA is available to test this call. The CDR3 has 16 amino acids. Germline V gives CDR1 SGHRS, CDR2 YFSETQ. This CDR3 reads CASSFSQGSFIETQYF.

This sequence joins TRBV5-6 and TRBJ1-1; TCRdb's D gene call, TRBD1, goes unchecked for lack of DNA. CDR3 size: 16 residues. Germline CDR1 is SGHDT and CDR2 is YYEEEE. The CDR3 spells CASSLVFRQLNTEAFF.

This sequence joins TRBV11-2 and TRBJ2-3; TCRdb's D gene call, TRBD2, goes unchecked for lack of DNA. Looked up from germline, CDR1 is SGHAT and CDR2 is FQNNGV. The CDR3 is 12 residues long. The CDR3 here is CASSLDREGQYF.

The chain links TRBV11-2 to TRBJ2-1; the TCRdb D gene call, TRBD1, has no DNA to confirm it. The CDR3 consists of 13 residues. The V gene's germline CDR1 is SGHAT and CDR2 FQNNGV. This chain's CDR3 is CASSFSRQEGPFF. Complete variable domain (other parts from reference TRBV11-2 and TRBJ2-1): EAGVAQSPRYKIIEKRQSVAFWCNPISGHATLYWYQQILGQGPKLLIQFQNNGVVDDSQLPKDRFSAERLKGVDSTLKIQPAKLEDSAVYLCASSFSRQEGPFFGPGTRLTVL.

The rearrangement links TRBV6-5 to TRBJ2-2; TCRdb picks TRBD1, but there is no DNA to check that call. Germline V gene sequence: CDR1 MNHEY, CDR2 SVGAGI. This CDR3 has 16 amino acids. CDR3 region: CASSYRIWDPRGELFF.

V gene TRBV20-1 combines with J gene TRBJ1-5; the TCRdb call, TRBD1, lacks DNA for checking. The length of the CDR3 is 16 residues. Germline values: CDR1 DFQATT, CDR2 SNEGSKA (reference sequence). The CDR3 sequence is CSARDQAGDYDQPQHF.